This record concerns one TCR beta chain sequence. The source of the sample is a study of blood T cell repertoires in COVID-19. The overall study: Material from acute and convalescent COVID-19 was sourced from the United States, Italy and Spain. PBMCs, B-cell-depleted T cells, or T cells provided the cDNA or gDNA that made up the material.

The CDR3 length is 14 residues. The germline CDR1 and CDR2 sequences are WSHSY and SAAADI. V was trimmed by 8 bases and J by 6 bases, leaving 16 bases between them. Source study methods: Reference gene primer amplification yielded estimated nucleated cell counts. Produced via immunoSEQ multiplex PCR; TCRdb's table is partial and in-frame only. That table gives V, J and clone size, and the DNA gave D and trimming. The sample has some 46,000 clones; 85% are singletons. The TCR originated in a man aged 55 to 70 with acute or convalescent COVID-19. Sequencing was carried out using peripheral blood. The gene calls are TRBV10-2 and TRBJ2-2; D may be TRBD1 (5 bases). The CDR3 loop reads CASSGQTGAGELFF. The CDR3, as DNA: TGCGCCAGCTCTGGACAAACTGGGGCCGGGGAGCTGTTTTTT.